Below are 26 T cell receptor beta chains sequenced from a single sample in a study of CD8 T cells in ankylosing spondylitis. TCRdb independently ran MiXCR on the 5' RACE reads; one entry per CDR3 protein. The sample holds about 240,000 distinct CDR3 sequences, about 10% seen once. Sequenced: blood, either unsorted or a sorted T cell fraction (not recorded which). These receptor sequences come from a male donor with ankylosing spondylitis or in good health (not recorded which).

The chain recombines TRBV20-1 with TRBJ2-5; TRBD1 matches 9 bases. J was trimmed by 1 base and V by 4 bases; bases with no gene match: 4. The germline gives CDR1 DFQATT, CDR2 SNEGSKA (reference sequence). The CDR3 sequence is 14 residues long. The CDR3 DNA sequence: TGCAGTGCTATCGGGACAGGGACCCAAGAGACCCAGTACTTC. Translating it yields CSAIGTGTQETQYF.

At least ten counts were recorded for this clonotype. The rearrangement uses TRBV4-2 and TRBJ2-5; 7 bases align to TRBD2. The CDR3 has 15 residues. Germline V gene data show CDR1 as LGHNA and CDR2 as YNFKEQ. V lost 5 bases, J lost 5 bases, and 11 bases stayed unmatched. The CDR3 DNA sequence: TGTGCCAGCAGCTCTTCGGCGGGAGAGGTGGAGACCCAGTACTTC. Its translation: CASSSSAGEVETQYF.

The chain carries TRBV20-1 and TRBJ2-4; D not resolved. CDR1 is DFQATT and CDR2 is SNEGSKA in the germline V gene (reference sequence). This CDR3 has 13 residues. V lost 3 bases, J lost 7 bases, and 13 bases lay in between. CDR3 sequence (DNA): TGCAGTGCTAGCTCAGCGTTGCGCAACATTCAGTACTTC. The encoded protein is CSASSALRNIQYF.

There are many counts of this clonotype. The CDR3: CASSLNRDTQYF. CDR3 nucleotides: TGCGCCAGCAGCTTGAATAGAGATACGCAGTATTTT. The rearrangement links TRBV5-1 to TRBJ2-3; the D is unclear. Trimming removed 1 base from V and 5 bases from J, with 5 bases in between. This CDR3 spans 12 amino acids. The germline gives CDR1 SGHRS, CDR2 YFSETQ.

Worth noting for this clonotype: The junction does not match germline at one end; this may be a read error. The chain has TRBV20-1 and TRBJ2-3; the D is unclear. There are 15 residues in the CDR3. Germline CDR1 reads DFQATT; CDR2 reads SNEGSKA (reference sequence). The CDR3, as DNA: TGCTGTGCCTATCTTTCGGGCGGTGACACAGATACGCAGTATTTT. This codes for CCAYLSGGDTDTQYF.

Here the CDR3 DNA reads TGTGCCAGCAGCGTCAACACACCCACCGGGGAGCTGTTTTTT. Translating it yields CASSVNTPTGELFF. The chain uses TRBV9 and TRBJ2-2; no definite D call. The CDR3 runs 14 residues. Germline V gene data show CDR1 as SGDLS and CDR2 as YYNGEE. Trimming removed 2 bases at V and 4 bases at J, with 9 bases between.

This clonotype showed up just a few times. The rearrangement joins TRBV7-9 to TRBJ1-1; weak D call: TRBD1 (6 bases). The V gene's germline CDR1 is SEHNR and CDR2 FQNEAQ (reference sequence). The CDR3 length is 15 residues. The V and J ends lost 4 bases and 5 bases respectively, with 17 bases between them. CDR3 DNA: TGTGCCAGCAGCTCCCCACAGGGAATAGATACTGAAGCTTTCTTT. This codes for CASSSPQGIDTEAFF.

This clonotype occurred many times. This chain joins TRBV11-1 and TRBJ1-1; TRBD1 might be the D (6 bases). This CDR3 comprises 16 residues. CDR1 is SGHAT and CDR2 is FQDESV in the germline V gene (reference sequence). Trimming shortened V by 2 bases and J by 0 bases, and 13 bases separated the two germline ends. CDR3 sequence (DNA): TGTGCCAGCAGCTTAACAGGGATGGCGATGAACACTGAAGCTTTCTTT. Encoded protein: CASSLTGMAMNTEAFF.

This chain connects TRBV2 to TRBJ2-2; 8 bases map to TRBD1. J was trimmed by 0 bases and V by 6 bases; bases with no gene match: 3. This CDR3 region has 15 residues. Germline V gene data show CDR1 as SNHLY and CDR2 as FYNNEI. CDR3 amino acids: CASSRTGTNTGELFF. The CDR3 nucleotides read TGTGCCAGCAGCAGGACAGGGACGAACACCGGGGAGCTGTTTTTT.

This clonotype was counted a few times. This chain joins TRBV10-3 and TRBJ1-1; no clear D gene. CDR3 length equals 12 residues. Trimming took off 0 bases at V and 11 bases at J, with 10 bases between the two ends. Germline loops: CDR1 ENHRY, CDR2 SYGVKD. CDR3 sequence (DNA): TGTGCCATCAGTGAGTCTGTCACCGGGGCTTTCTTT. It yields the protein CAISESVTGAFF.

This clonotype was detected only a few times. The rearrangement links TRBV4-1 to TRBJ2-3, with D possibly matching TRBD2 (6 bases). Germline V lookup: CDR1 MGHRA, CDR2 YSYEKL. This CDR3 is built from 17 residues. Trimming shortened V by 3 bases and J by 4 bases, and 20 bases separated the two germline ends. CDR3 coding DNA: TGCGCCAGCAGCCATGTGGGAGGTGAGCAGGGACCAGATACGCAGTATTTT. It translates to CASSHVGGEQGPDTQYF.

This clonotype was picked up many times. DNA of the CDR3: TGTGCCAGCAAAATGGCGAGCACAGATACGCAGTATTTT. It translates to CASKMASTDTQYF. The chain carries TRBV12-3 or TRBV12-4 and TRBJ2-3; D ambiguous. The CDR3 contains 13 residues. Trimming left V 7 bases short and J 0 bases short, with 8 bases between.

This clonotype was detected ten times or more. This chain uses TRBV6-5 with TRBJ2-7; D may be TRBD1 (5 bases). This CDR3 has 14 residues. Trimming left V 2 bases short and J 3 bases short, with 11 bases between. Germline V CDR1 and CDR2: MNHEY, SVGAGI. CDR3 DNA: TGTGCCAGCAGTTACGGGTCAGGGTACTACGAGCAGTACTTC. It specifies CASSYGSGYYEQYF.

This clonotype was observed many times. The V gene is TRBV6-5, the J gene TRBJ2-3; 13 bases fit TRBD2. The junction had 6 bases not matched to a gene; V was cut back by 4 bases and J by 2 bases. Per germline, CDR1 MNHEY and CDR2 SVGAGI. The CDR3 contains 17 residues. The CDR3 loop reads CASSLGLAGETTDTQYF. The DNA of the CDR3 is TGTGCCAGCAGTTTAGGACTAGCGGGGGAGACCACAGATACGCAGTATTTT.

This sequence joins TRBV12-3 or TRBV12-4 and TRBJ2-3; 14 positions agree with TRBD2. The CDR3 has 18 residues. With V trimmed by 11 bases and J by 4 bases, 17 bases remained unmatched. The CDR3: CAFSLDRGLAGVADTQYF. The CDR3 bases are TGTGCCTTCAGCCTAGACAGGGGACTAGCGGGAGTAGCAGATACGCAGTATTTT.

Worth noting for this clonotype: It is unclear where the CDR3 begins or ends on the DNA, so no DNA is shown, and the CDR3 is as TCRdb lists it. The chain recombines TRBV28 with TRBJ2-1. Germline assignment: CDR1 MDHEN and CDR2 SYDVKM. The CDR3 is 15 amino acids long, termini counted. CDR3: CASSFGDGEHNEQFF.

This clonotype was counted many times. This sequence joins TRBV7-2 and TRBJ1-5; D remains ambiguous. This CDR3 contains 16 residues. The germline V and J ends were trimmed by 1 base and 3 bases, with 13 bases remaining between them. Germline values: CDR1 SGHTA, CDR2 FQGNSA. DNA of the CDR3: TGTGCCAGCAGCTTAGGCTCTGGGTTGGCCAATCAGCCCCAGCATTTT. The encoded protein is CASSLGSGLANQPQHF.

This clonotype showed up many times. This chain connects TRBV5-1 to TRBJ1-1; the match to TRBD1 covers 7 bases. Unmatched junction bases numbered 18, after V lost 4 bases and J lost 9 bases. The CDR3 contains 16 residues. In germline, CDR1 is SGHRS, CDR2 YFSETQ. The CDR3 nucleotides read TGCGCCAGCAGCGTAGGGCGGGACAGATCTCCGAAAAAAGCTTTCTTT. Translating it yields CASSVGRDRSPKKAFF. The full variable domain, with the rest looked up from reference TRBV5-1 and TRBJ1-1, is KAGVTQTPRYLIKTRGQQVTLSCSPISGHRSVSWYQQTPGQGLQFLFEYFSETQRNKGNFPGRFSGRQFSNSRSEMNVSTLELGDSALYLCASSVGRDRSPKKAFFGQGTRLTVV.

The J gene is TRBJ2-7, the V gene TRBV28, with D tentatively TRBD1 (5 bases). The CDR3 extends over 11 amino acids. Germline assignment: CDR1 MDHEN and CDR2 SYDVKM. The CDR3 coding sequence is TGTGCAAGCGCACAGGTCCACGAGCAGTACTTC. Protein: CASAQVHEQYF.

This clonotype was counted many times. The V and J genes are TRBV7-9 and TRBJ2-1; D remains unclear. Germline-derived CDR1 and CDR2 are SEHNR and FQNEAQ (reference sequence). CDR3 length: 15 amino acids. V was clipped by 6 bases and J by 1 base, with 13 bases between them. CDR3 nucleotides: TGTGCCAGCAGTGAGCTGGTGTCTTCCTACAATGAGCAGTTCTTC. Encoded protein: CASSELVSSYNEQFF.

The gene calls are TRBV2 and TRBJ2-2; D not resolved. The CDR3 totals 15 residues. V was shortened by 4 bases and J by 3 bases, with 12 bases between the two germline ends. Looked up from germline, CDR1 is SNHLY and CDR2 is FYNNEI. The CDR3 protein is CASSVLGSDTGELFF. The CDR3 region has the DNA TGTGCCAGCAGTGTATTAGGGTCAGACACCGGGGAGCTGTTTTTT.

V gene TRBV11-1 combines with J gene TRBJ2-1; 12 bases fit TRBD2. The length of the CDR3 is 18 residues. Germline V lookup: CDR1 SGHAT, CDR2 FQDESV (reference sequence). V was pared by 5 bases and J by 1 base, with 9 bases of the junction left unmatched. This chain's CDR3 is CASSAWTSGILSYNEQFF. The CDR3 bases are TGTGCCAGCAGCGCCTGGACTAGCGGGATACTTTCCTACAATGAGCAGTTCTTC. Using reference TRBV11-1 and TRBJ2-1 for the parts outside the CDR3, the full variable domain is EAEVAQSPRYKITEKSQAVAFWCDPISGHATLYWYRQILGQGPELLVQFQDESVVDDSQLPKDRFSAERLKGVDSTLKIQPAELGDSAMYLCASSAWTSGILSYNEQFFGPGTRLTVL.

This clonotype has a count of ten or more. The chain joins TRBV5-1 to TRBJ2-3; 9 nucleotides line up with TRBD1. The CDR3 totals 17 residues. The V and J ends lost 4 bases and 2 bases, in that order; junction bases with no gene match: 11. Germline-derived CDR1 and CDR2 are SGHRS and YFSETQ. The chain's CDR3 is CASSTVDRGLNTDTQYF. CDR3 nucleotide sequence: TGCGCCAGCAGCACCGTGGACAGGGGCCTTAACACAGATACGCAGTATTTT.

This clonotype was observed at least ten times. The chain couples TRBV5-1 to TRBJ1-2; D might be TRBD1 (5 bases). Germline assignment: CDR1 SGHRS and CDR2 YFSETQ. This CDR3 comprises 14 residues. Trimming took off 2 bases at V and 8 bases at J, with 16 bases between the two ends. The CDR3 bases are TGCGCCAGCAGCTTCACCGGGACGATGAAGGGCTACACCTTC. Translating it yields CASSFTGTMKGYTF.

This clonotype came up many times. The chain links TRBV27 to TRBJ1-3; D is uncertain. Trimming removed 7 bases from V and 3 bases from J, with 10 bases in between. CDR3 size: 13 residues. Germline V gene lookup returns CDR1 MNHEY and CDR2 SMNVEV (reference sequence). CDR3 protein: CASNPGYGNTIYF. CDR3 nucleotides: TGTGCCAGCAACCCCGGTTATGGAAACACCATATATTTT.

This clonotype has only a few counts. The V gene is TRBV5-1, the J gene TRBJ2-5, with D perhaps matching TRBD2 (5 bases). Germline-derived CDR1 and CDR2 are SGHRS and YFSETQ. The CDR3 length is 12 residues. Between the trimmed V and J ends, which lost 7 bases and 4 bases, there was a span of 11 bases. Here the CDR3 reads CASRRELETQYF. DNA for the CDR3: TGCGCCAGCCGTAGGGAGTTAGAGACCCAGTACTTC.